The present T cell receptor (beta chain) was sequenced within a study of cytomegalovirus exposure and HLA in healthy donors. As for the study in general: Clustering assigned about 79% of the 350 to 450 genotyped donors to the Caucasian-associated ancestry cluster.

About this clone itself: The same CDR3 also results from other DNA sequences found in this sample.

The primer mix had 60 Vbeta and 13 Jbeta primers. Libraries were prepared by immunoSEQ multiplex PCR; TCRdb keeps only in-frame clonotypes and omits some of them. This sample contains 110,000 to 150,000 clones. Material: PBMCs. The sequence derives from a man in his forties in good health and CMV-seronegative.

The CDR3 DNA reads as TGCGCCAGCAGCTTGGAGCGGGCCGCCCTGGGCTACACCTTC. Its translation: CASSLERAALGYTF. This sequence joins TRBV5-1 and TRBJ1-2; D gene unclear. Between the trimmed V and J ends, which lost 0 bases and 8 bases, there was a span of 14 bases. In germline, CDR1 is SGHRS, CDR2 YFSETQ. CDR3 size: 14 residues.